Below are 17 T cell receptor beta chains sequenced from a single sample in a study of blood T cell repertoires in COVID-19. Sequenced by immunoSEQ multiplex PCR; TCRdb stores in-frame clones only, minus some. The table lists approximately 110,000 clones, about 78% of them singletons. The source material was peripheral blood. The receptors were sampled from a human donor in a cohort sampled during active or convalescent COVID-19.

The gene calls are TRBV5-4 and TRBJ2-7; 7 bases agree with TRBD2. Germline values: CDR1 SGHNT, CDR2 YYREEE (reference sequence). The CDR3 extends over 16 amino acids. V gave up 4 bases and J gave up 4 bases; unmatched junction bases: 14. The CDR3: CASSPAGGRSGYEQYF. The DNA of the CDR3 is TGTGCCAGCAGCCCCGCAGGCGGGAGATCCGGATACGAGCAGTACTTC.

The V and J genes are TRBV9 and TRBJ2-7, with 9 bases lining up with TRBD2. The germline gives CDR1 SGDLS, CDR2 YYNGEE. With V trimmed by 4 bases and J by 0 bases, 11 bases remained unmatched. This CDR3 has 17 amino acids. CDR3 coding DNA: TGTGCCAGCAGCCCCCGGGCTAGCGGGGTGAGCTCCTACGAGCAGTACTTC. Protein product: CASSPRASGVSSYEQYF.

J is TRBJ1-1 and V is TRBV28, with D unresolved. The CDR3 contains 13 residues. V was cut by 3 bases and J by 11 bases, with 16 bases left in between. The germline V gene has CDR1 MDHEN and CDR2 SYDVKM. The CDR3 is CASSFGGSVGAFF. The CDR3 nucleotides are TGTGCCAGCAGTTTTGGAGGGTCCGTGGGTGCTTTCTTT.

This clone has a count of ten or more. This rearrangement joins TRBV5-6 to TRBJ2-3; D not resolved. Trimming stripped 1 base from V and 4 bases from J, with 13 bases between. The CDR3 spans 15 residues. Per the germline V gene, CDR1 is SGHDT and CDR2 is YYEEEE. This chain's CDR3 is CASSLRKTSADTQYF. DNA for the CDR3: TGTGCCAGCAGCTTGAGGAAAACGAGCGCAGATACGCAGTATTTT.

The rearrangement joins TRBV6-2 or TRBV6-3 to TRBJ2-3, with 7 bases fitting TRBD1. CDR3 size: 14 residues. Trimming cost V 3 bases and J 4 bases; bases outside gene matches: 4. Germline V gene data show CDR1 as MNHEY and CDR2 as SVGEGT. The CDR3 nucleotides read TGTGCCAGCAGTTATGTGCAGGGGGCAGATACGCAGTATTTT. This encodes CASSYVQGADTQYF.

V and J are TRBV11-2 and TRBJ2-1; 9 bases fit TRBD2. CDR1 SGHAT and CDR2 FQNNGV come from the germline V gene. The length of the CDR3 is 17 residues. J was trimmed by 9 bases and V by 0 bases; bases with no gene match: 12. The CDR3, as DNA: TGTGCCAGCAGCTTAGAGGTATTGGGACTAGCTGGTACTGAGCAGTTCTTC. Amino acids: CASSLEVLGLAGTEQFF.

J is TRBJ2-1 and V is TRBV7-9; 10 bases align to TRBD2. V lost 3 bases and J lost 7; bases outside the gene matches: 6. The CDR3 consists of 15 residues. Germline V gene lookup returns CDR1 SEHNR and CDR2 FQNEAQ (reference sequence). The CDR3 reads CASSFWLAGENEQFF. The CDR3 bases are TGTGCCAGCAGCTTTTGGCTAGCGGGAGAGAATGAGCAGTTCTTC. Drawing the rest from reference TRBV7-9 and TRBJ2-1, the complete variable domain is DTGVSQNPRHKITKRGQNVTFRCDPISEHNRLYWYRQTLGQGPEFLTYFQNEAQLEKSRLLSDRFSAERPKGSFSTLEIQRTEQGDSAMYLCASSFWLAGENEQFFGPGTRLTVL.

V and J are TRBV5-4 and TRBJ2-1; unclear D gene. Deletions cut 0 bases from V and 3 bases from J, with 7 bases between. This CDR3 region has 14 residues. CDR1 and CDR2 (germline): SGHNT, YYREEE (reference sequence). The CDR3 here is CASSLARNYNEQFF. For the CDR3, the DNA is TGTGCCAGCAGCTTGGCCAGGAACTACAATGAGCAGTTCTTC.

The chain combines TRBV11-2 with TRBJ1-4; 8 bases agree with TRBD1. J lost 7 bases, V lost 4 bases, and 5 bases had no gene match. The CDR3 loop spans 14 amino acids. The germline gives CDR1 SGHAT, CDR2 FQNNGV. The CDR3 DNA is TGTGCCAGCAGCTACGGACAGGGCGGTGAAAAACTGTTTTTT. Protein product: CASSYGQGGEKLFF.

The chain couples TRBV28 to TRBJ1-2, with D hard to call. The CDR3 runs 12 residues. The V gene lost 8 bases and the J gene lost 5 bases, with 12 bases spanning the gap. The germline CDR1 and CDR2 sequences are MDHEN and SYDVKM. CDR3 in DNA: TGTGCCAGCTTTCGTGTCCCTTATGGCTACACCTTC. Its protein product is CASFRVPYGYTF.

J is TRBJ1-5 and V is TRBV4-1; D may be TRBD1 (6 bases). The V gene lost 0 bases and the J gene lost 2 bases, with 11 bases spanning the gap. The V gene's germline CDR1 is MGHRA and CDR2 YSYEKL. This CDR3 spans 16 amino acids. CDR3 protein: CASSQDGAGGNQPQHF. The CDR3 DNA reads TGCGCCAGCAGCCAAGATGGAGCAGGGGGCAATCAGCCCCAGCATTTT.

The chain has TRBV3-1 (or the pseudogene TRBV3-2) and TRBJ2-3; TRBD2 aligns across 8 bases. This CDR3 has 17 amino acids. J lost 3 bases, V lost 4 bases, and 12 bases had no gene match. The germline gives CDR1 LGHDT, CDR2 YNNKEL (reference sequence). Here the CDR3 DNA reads TGTGCCAGCAGCCTCAAAACCGGGGGGGGAGTAACAGATACGCAGTATTTT. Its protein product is CASSLKTGGGVTDTQYF.

The CDR3 region is CASSQASGGILPDTQYF. The CDR3 DNA sequence: TGTGCCAGCAGCCAGGCCTCTGGCGGGATTCTCCCCGATACGCAGTATTTT. The chain links TRBV3-1 (or the pseudogene TRBV3-2) to TRBJ2-3, with a tentative D call TRBD2 (6 bases). Germline loops: CDR1 LGHDT, CDR2 YNNKEL (reference sequence). The CDR3 is 17 residues long. Trimming took off 3 bases at V and 6 bases at J, with 22 bases between the two ends.

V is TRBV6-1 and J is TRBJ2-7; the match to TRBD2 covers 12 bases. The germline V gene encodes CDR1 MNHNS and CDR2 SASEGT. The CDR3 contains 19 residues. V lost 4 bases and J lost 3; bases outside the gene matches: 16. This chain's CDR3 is CASSGRGPAGLAGLYEQYF. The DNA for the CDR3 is TGTGCCAGCAGTGGACGCGGTCCGGCGGGACTAGCGGGCCTCTACGAGCAGTACTTC.

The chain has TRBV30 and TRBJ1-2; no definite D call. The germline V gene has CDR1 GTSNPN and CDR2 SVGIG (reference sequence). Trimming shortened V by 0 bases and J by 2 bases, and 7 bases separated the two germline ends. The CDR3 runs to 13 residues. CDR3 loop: CAWSVSLNYGYTF. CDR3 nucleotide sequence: TGTGCCTGGAGTGTAAGCCTAAACTATGGCTACACCTTC.

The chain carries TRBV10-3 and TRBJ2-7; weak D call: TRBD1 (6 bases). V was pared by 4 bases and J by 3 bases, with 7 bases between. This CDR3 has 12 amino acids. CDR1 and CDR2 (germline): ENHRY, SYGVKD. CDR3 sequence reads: CAISGTVYEQYF. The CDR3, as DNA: TGTGCCATCAGTGGGACAGTCTACGAGCAGTACTTC.

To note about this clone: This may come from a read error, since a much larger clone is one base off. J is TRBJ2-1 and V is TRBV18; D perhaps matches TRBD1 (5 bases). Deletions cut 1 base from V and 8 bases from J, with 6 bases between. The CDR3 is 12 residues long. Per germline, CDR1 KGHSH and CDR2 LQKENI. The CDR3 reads CASSPRGDEQFF. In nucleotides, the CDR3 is TGTGCCAGCTCACCACGGGGCGATGAGCAGTTCTTC.